The 10 T cell receptor beta chains below come from one sample, sequenced in a study of T cell repertoires in cytomegalovirus infection. TCRdb reanalysed the reads using MiXCR and keeps one entry per CDR3 protein. The table shows approximately 200,000 distinct CDR3 sequences, with under 30% occurring only once. Material: PBMCs. These receptors were collected from a human donor in good health (CMV status not recorded). Some clones in this sample may be carry-over from other donors' samples.

This CDR3 is CASSLGSGEAETQYF. CDR3 bases: TGTGCCAGCAGCTTAGGGTCAGGCGAAGCAGAGACCCAGTACTTC. The chain links TRBV7-3 to TRBJ2-5; D uncertain. This CDR3 is 15 amino acids long. CDR1 and CDR2 from the germline V gene are SGHTA and FQGTGA. V dropped 2 bases and J dropped 4 bases, with 14 bases sitting between them.

V and J are TRBV20-1 and TRBJ1-1, with D maybe TRBD1 (6 bases). The V gene lost 3 bases and the J gene lost 0 bases, with 14 bases spanning the gap. Germline V lookup: CDR1 DFQATT, CDR2 SNEGSKA (reference sequence). There are 15 residues in the CDR3. The CDR3 protein is CSASSPYRVNTEAFF. The CDR3 DNA reads TGCAGTGCTAGTTCCCCATACAGGGTGAACACTGAAGCTTTCTTT.

On this clonotype itself: Being one base from a much bigger clone, this may be a read error. V usage is TRBV12-3 or TRBV12-4 and J usage is TRBJ1-2, with a tentative D call TRBD1 (6 bases). Trimming removed 5 bases from V and 0 bases from J, with 10 bases in between. This CDR3 is built from 14 residues. CDR3 in amino acids: CASSLDSPNYGYTF. CDR3 bases: TGTGCCAGCAGTCTGGACAGCCCTAACTATGGCTACACCTTC.

The V call is TRBV4-1, the J call TRBJ2-2, with 9 bases fitting TRBD1. In germline, CDR1 is MGHRA, CDR2 YSYEKL. V gave up 4 bases and J gave up 1 base; unmatched junction bases: 16. This CDR3 has 20 residues. The CDR3 loop is CASSRIIRDRDFLNTGELFF. CDR3 DNA: TGCGCCAGCAGCCGGATAATCCGGGACAGGGATTTTCTGAACACCGGGGAGCTGTTTTTT.

This rearrangement joins TRBV7-2 to TRBJ1-5; maybe TRBD1 (6 bases). Between the trimmed V and J ends, which lost 5 bases and 4 bases, there was a span of 15 bases. Germline CDR1 reads SGHTA; CDR2 reads FQGNSA. The length of the CDR3 is 15 residues. CDR3 in amino acids: CTSSPRQVINQPQHF. In DNA, the CDR3 is TGTACCAGCAGCCCGCGACAGGTGATAAATCAGCCCCAGCATTTT.

This chain links TRBV2 with TRBJ1-5, with 7 bases identical to TRBD1. The V gene end was trimmed by 4 bases and the J gene end by 4 bases; junction bases not matched to a gene: 7. Per the germline V gene, CDR1 is SNHLY and CDR2 is FYNNEI. This CDR3 region has 15 residues. Here the CDR3 reads CASSVSTGHNQPQHF. As DNA, the CDR3 is TGTGCCAGCAGTGTGTCGACAGGGCATAATCAGCCCCAGCATTTT.

In its sample, this clonotype was seen a few times. The chain combines TRBV20-1 with TRBJ1-5; 7 bases are a match to TRBD1. J lost 2 bases, V lost 5 bases, and 12 bases had no gene match. The CDR3 length is 16 residues. Germline values: CDR1 DFQATT, CDR2 SNEGSKA (reference sequence). The CDR3 here is CSAAEATGSGNQPQHF. The CDR3 DNA reads TGCAGTGCTGCCGAAGCGACAGGGTCTGGCAATCAGCCCCAGCATTTT.

The V call is TRBV7-2, the J call TRBJ1-2; unclear D gene. Germline V gene data show CDR1 as SGHTA and CDR2 as FQGNSA. Trimming cost V 5 bases and J 4 bases, with 17 bases left between them. The CDR3 extends over 15 amino acids. Here the CDR3 DNA reads TGTGCCAGCAGCCAAGGGAAAGGGCCCTCCTATGGCTACACCTTC. It codes for CASSQGKGPSYGYTF.

The chain recombines TRBV6-1 with TRBJ2-4; 8 bases line up with TRBD1. V was clipped by 3 bases and J by 7 bases; unmatched bases: 8. Germline CDR1 and CDR2: MNHNS and SASEGT. There are 15 residues in the CDR3. CDR3 sequence reads: CASSDGGQGANIQYF. The CDR3 nucleotides are TGTGCCAGCAGTGATGGTGGTCAGGGGGCGAACATTCAGTACTTC.

A remark on this clonotype: This sequence may be a read error, since a much larger clone differs from it by one base. The genes are TRBV7-2 and TRBJ2-4; tentatively, D is TRBD2 (7 bases). The CDR3 has 13 residues. Germline-derived CDR1 and CDR2 are SGHTA and FQGNSA. CDR3 nucleotide sequence: TGTGCCAGCACCCCGAGTGGGGGGGACATTCGGTACTTC. Protein: CASTPSGGDIRYF.